What follows describes a single T cell receptor beta chain. Method: immunoSEQ multiplex PCR; TCRdb's copy keeps in-frame clones and lacks some. The sample has roughly 300,000 clones, less than 90% seen once; the top ten hold approximately 12%. Germline V gives CDR1 PRHDT, CDR2 FYEKMQ (reference sequence). The CDR3 contains 14 residues. V was clipped by 11 bases and J by 7 bases, with 20 bases between them. This sample is part of a study of blood T cell repertoires in COVID-19. Specimen: peripheral blood. The origin of this receptor is a woman younger than 45 with COVID-19, enrolled during active disease. The V and J genes are TRBV13 and TRBJ2-2; no reliable D call. In nucleotides, the CDR3 is TGTGCCGGATCCGAGGCTGTCTTAGGCGGGGAGCTGTTTTTT. Protein sequence: CAGSEAVLGGELFF.